This T cell receptor beta chain stems from a study of CD8+ T cells in alopecia areata. Study as a whole: Tofacitinib lasted 6 to 18 months, then 6 months off drug.

This CDR3 spans 13 amino acids. The J segment lost 4 bases and the V segment lost 4 bases, leaving 0 bases of the junction unmatched. CDR1 SGHDN and CDR2 FVKESK come from the germline V gene. Broader study findings: Normal scalp had lower clonality than lesional scalp, with alopecia totalis/universalis lesions showing this most strongly. Sequence data from scalp samples additionally include resident alphabeta T cells of normal skin.

Worth noting for this clone: The antigen is not known.

Treatment of the sample: oral pan-JAK inhibitor, 5-10 mg twice daily. Punch biopsies of lesional scalp, plus peripheral blood, were taken from alopecia areata patients. Once RNA had been extracted, it was reverse transcribed into cDNA to act as the sequencing template. TCRdb's copy holds only in-frame clones and misses some; the assay was immunoSEQ multiplex PCR. The sample gives about 87,000 clones, 60% to 80% of which show up once; 17% is in the top ten. The sample consisted of CD8+ T cells sorted from blood, taken at approximately week 42, from a patient treated with tofacitinib. The receptor was isolated from a human donor with alopecia areata. This rearrangement joins TRBV14 to TRBJ2-3, with 9 bases identical to TRBD2. The CDR3 protein is CASSLAGADTQYF. The CDR3 nucleotides are TGTGCCAGCAGCCTAGCGGGAGCAGATACGCAGTATTTT.